Shown below are 13 T cell receptor beta chains from a single sample sequenced in a study of response to subunit inactivated influenza vaccine. TCRdb ran MiXCR on the RT-PCR reads and lists one entry per CDR3 protein. The table includes around 480,000 distinct CDR3 sequences, approximately 17% detected once. Sample: CD4+ T cells sorted from PBMCs, taken around 25 months after vaccination. The receptor set was obtained from a man between 50 and 75 years old who received an inactivated influenza vaccine.

This clonotype was recorded many times. CDR3 DNA: TGTGCCAGCAGCTTGGGGTTGGGGACTAGCGTAGGTACGCAGTATTTT. Translation: CASSLGLGTSVGTQYF. V gene TRBV5-6 combines with J gene TRBJ2-3, with 10 bases lining up with TRBD2. The CDR3 consists of 16 residues. Germline lookup yields CDR1 SGHDT and CDR2 YYEEEE. V lost 0 bases, J lost 8 bases, and 9 bases stayed unmatched. Together with reference TRBV5-6 and TRBJ2-3, the CDR3 gives the full variable domain: DAGVTQSPTHLIKTRGQQVTLRCSPKSGHDTVSWYQQALGQGPQFIFQYYEEEERQRGNFPDRFSGHQFPNYSSELNVNALLLGDSALYLCASSLGLGTSVGTQYFGPGTRLTVL.

Ten or more counts support this clonotype. J is TRBJ2-1 and V is TRBV5-1, with D possibly TRBD2 on 6 matching bases. This CDR3 is built from 15 residues. CDR1 is SGHRS and CDR2 is YFSETQ in the germline V gene. V was shortened by 2 bases and J by 0 bases, with 9 bases between the two germline ends. The CDR3 is CASSFDGSSYNEQFF. The DNA of the CDR3 is TGCGCCAGCAGCTTTGACGGGAGCTCCTACAATGAGCAGTTCTTC.

This clonotype was counted many times. The rearrangement links TRBV3-1 to TRBJ2-1, with 8 bases lining up with TRBD2. The germline V gene has CDR1 LGHDT and CDR2 YNNKEL (reference sequence). Trimming cost V 5 bases and J 7 bases; bases outside gene matches: 4. This CDR3 has 13 amino acids. The chain's CDR3 is CASSFLAGNEQFF. The CDR3 DNA is TGTGCCAGCAGCTTTTTAGCGGGGAATGAGCAGTTCTTC.

This clonotype was seen ten or more times. The chain couples TRBV5-3 to TRBJ1-5; 12 nucleotides match TRBD1. TRBV5-3 is sorted into the ORF group, with uncertain function. The CDR3 has 16 residues. Trimming at V came to 4 bases and at J to 7 bases, leaving 9 bases not matched to a gene. This chain's CDR3 is CARSLWGQGARQPQHF. Written as DNA, the CDR3 is TGTGCCAGAAGCCTCTGGGGACAGGGGGCAAGGCAGCCCCAGCATTTT.

The gene calls are TRBV24-1 and TRBJ2-1; possible D gene TRBD2, 6 bases. The germline gives CDR1 KGHDR, CDR2 SFDVKD. V lost 4 bases, J lost 0 bases, and 12 bases lay in between. The CDR3 is made up of 16 amino acids. Here the CDR3 DNA reads TGTGCCACCAGTGACGGGAGCGCCCGCTCCTACAATGAGCAGTTCTTC. Amino acids: CATSDGSARSYNEQFF.

This clonotype was counted only a few times. The V and J genes are TRBV20-1 and TRBJ2-5; D call uncertain. The CDR3 totals 11 residues. The ends were cut back, 5 bases at V and 8 bases at J, with 12 bases in the middle. Germline CDR1 and CDR2: DFQATT and SNEGSKA (reference sequence). CDR3 sequence: CSASDKATQYF. DNA of the CDR3: TGCAGTGCTTCCGACAAAGCCACCCAGTACTTC.

This clonotype was detected only a few times. The rearrangement links TRBV12-3 or TRBV12-4 to TRBJ2-5; no definite D call. V gave up 7 bases and J gave up 5 bases, with 5 bases separating them. The CDR3 loop spans 10 amino acids. CDR3 DNA sequence: TGTGCCAGCATAAGGGAGACCCAGTACTTC. Protein product: CASIRETQYF.

This clonotype was seen repeatedly, ten times or more. The CDR3 sequence: CSVRTGLYGYTF. CDR3 bases: TGCAGCGTTCGGACAGGCCTCTATGGCTACACCTTC. The V call is TRBV29-1, the J call TRBJ1-2; TRBD1 matches 7 bases. CDR1 and CDR2 from the germline V gene are SQVTM and ANQGSEA. The CDR3 contains 12 residues. With V trimmed by 5 bases and J by 4 bases, 4 bases remained unmatched.

In its sample, this clonotype was seen a few times. The J gene is TRBJ2-1, the V gene TRBV28; perhaps TRBD2 as D (5 bases). Germline V gene sequence: CDR1 MDHEN, CDR2 SYDVKM. This CDR3 has 13 residues. The V and J ends lost 3 bases and 15 bases respectively, with 18 bases between them. In DNA, the CDR3 is TGTGCCAGCAGTTTCCGAGACTACGATTCCCGGTTCTTC. This sequence encodes CASSFRDYDSRFF.

The chain uses TRBV20-1 and TRBJ1-2; 9 bases are shared with TRBD1. Germline V gene sequence: CDR1 DFQATT, CDR2 SNEGSKA (reference sequence). This CDR3 has 14 residues. Unmatched junction bases numbered 8, after V lost 2 bases and J lost 7 bases. As DNA, the CDR3 is TGCAGTGCTAGACCGGGACAGGGTCAGAGTGGCTACACCTTC. It is translated as CSARPGQGQSGYTF.

This clonotype turned up a few times. The CDR3 sequence: CSASKASGIYEQYF. For the CDR3, the DNA is TGCAGTGCCAGCAAGGCTAGCGGGATCTACGAGCAGTACTTC. The chain recombines TRBV20-1 with TRBJ2-7; TRBD2 matches at 9 bases. With V trimmed by 6 bases and J by 3 bases, 9 bases remained unmatched. CDR3 length equals 14 residues. Germline V gene sequence: CDR1 DFQATT, CDR2 SNEGSKA (reference sequence).

This sequence joins TRBV20-1 and TRBJ2-2, with TRBD2 identical over 7 bases. CDR1 DFQATT and CDR2 SNEGSKA come from the germline V gene (reference sequence). The CDR3 contains 15 residues. After removal of 0 bases from V and 3 bases from J, the junction contained 4 bases not matched to a gene. CDR3 in amino acids: CSARDFRGDTGELFF. CDR3 sequence (DNA): TGCAGTGCTAGAGATTTTCGGGGGGACACCGGGGAGCTGTTTTTT.

This clonotype was seen a few times. The gene calls are TRBV6-5 and TRBJ1-4; D is perhaps TRBD1 (6 bases). The CDR3 totals 14 residues. In germline, CDR1 is MNHEY, CDR2 SVGAGI. The V and J ends lost 2 bases and 14 bases respectively, with 18 bases between them. The CDR3 bases are TGTGCCAGCAGTTACCGCCTCAGGGGAGAACGGCTGTTTTTT. It encodes CASSYRLRGERLFF.